The clone carrying this T cell receptor beta chain was counted a few times. Its specificity is not known. The amount of total RNA extracted per sample was at least 6 micrograms. This entry is derived from a study of blood T cells in healthy people across ages. V lost 4 bases and J 8 bases, leaving 9 bases between the germline ends. The CDR3 is 13 amino acids. CDR1 and CDR2 (germline): SGHTA, FQGNSA. PCR was performed a second time for about 6 to 12 cycles using a sample-barcoded 5' primer and a J-beta primer mix. TCRdb re-called the 5' RACE reads through MiXCR, storing one row per CDR3 protein. This table holds 1.5 million to 2 million distinct CDR3 sequences, approximately 28% found once. General observations from the study: Leaving the PBMCs unsorted stopped any conclusive comparison of naive versus antigen-experienced cells. Per-million-T-cell TCR beta diversity fell roughly linearly with age. Both naive CD4+ cell counts and diversity were greater in long-lived donors than in aged donors.

This chain connects TRBV7-2 to TRBJ1-6; D unresolved. The source of this sequence is a young woman in good health. Sample: blood. The CDR3 region is CASSSGVDSPLHF. CDR3 sequence (DNA): TGTGCCAGCAGCTCCGGTGTGGATTCACCCCTCCACTTT.